The TCR beta chain under discussion was sequenced for a study of regulatory T cells in long-lasting Graves disease. This sample's time point: newly diagnosed GD, antithyroid drugs for less than 3 months. Construction of the TCR library relied on RNA isolated from PBMCs. This clonotype was seen repeatedly, ten times or more. Its antigen is undetermined. Study-wide findings and caveats: Accuracy may have been reduced by the small sample size.

This CDR3 region has 14 residues. Germline CDR1 reads SNHLY; CDR2 reads FYNNEI. The V end lost 4 bases, the J end lost 0 bases, and 6 bases lay between the germline ends. The TCR beta library used iRepertoire HTBI primers with Arm-PCR amplification of CDR3. In TCRdb, the multiplex PCR reads were re-called with MiXCR into one record per CDR3 protein. Of more than 450,000 distinct CDR3 sequences in the sample, approximately 12% were seen once. The sample was also reused in another study, on T cells in Graves' hyperthyroidism and ophthalmopathy. This second report adds: Stability of Graves' hyperthyroidism was defined as absent ophthalmopathy progression within 18 months. Uncontrolled infection, other autoimmune disease, pregnancy and lactation each barred patients from inclusion. Progression to ophthalmopathy was predicted a median of roughly 6.6 months early.

The source material was peripheral blood mononuclear cells (PBMCs), sampled at new diagnosis, from a patient treated with antithyroid drugs. The TCR originated in a woman aged 30 to 39 with Graves disease. V usage is TRBV2 and J usage is TRBJ1-4; D ambiguous. This chain's CDR3 is CASSVIATNEKLFF. Here the CDR3 DNA reads TGTGCCAGCAGTGTTATAGCAACTAATGAAAAACTGTTTTTT.